This T cell receptor (beta chain) was identified during a study of cytomegalovirus exposure and HLA in healthy donors. Across the study: From donors who were HLA-typed, an early data release held 80 million or so unique TCRs.

In the PCR, 60 Vbeta and 13 Jbeta primers were used. Assay used: immunoSEQ multiplex PCR; TCRdb lists only in-frame clones, some missing. The top ten clones hold 2% to 2.5% of a sample with tens of thousands of clones, about 87% of them seen once. Note on this clone: Its target is unknown.

This CDR3 is built from 16 residues. The junction had 15 bases not matched to a gene; V was cut back by 7 bases and J by 6 bases. The V gene's germline CDR1 is SEHNR and CDR2 FQNEAQ (reference sequence). Study observations and caveats: Reported performance of the classifier showed diagnosis of cytomegalovirus status with high specificity and sensitivity. CMV antigen specificity was confirmed in vitro for a few CMV-associated chains.

This TCR came from a man in his late teens or twenties in good health and CMV-seronegative. The sequencing sample was made of PBMCs. This chain joins TRBV7-9 and TRBJ2-1, with TRBD2 matching over 7 bases. CDR3 loop: CASTHNRDYIPNEQFF. DNA for the CDR3: TGTGCCAGCACGCACAACCGGGACTACATACCCAATGAGCAGTTCTTC. Using reference TRBV7-9 and TRBJ2-1 for the parts outside the CDR3, the full variable domain is DTGVSQNPRHKITKRGQNVTFRCDPISEHNRLYWYRQTLGQGPEFLTYFQNEAQLEKSRLLSDRFSAERPKGSFSTLEIQRTEQGDSAMYLCASTHNRDYIPNEQFFGPGTRLTVL.